Described below is a single TCR beta chain sequence and its context. V lost 3 bases and J lost 1, with 10 bases in between. Germline-derived CDR1 and CDR2 are MNHEY and SMNVEV (reference sequence). The length of the CDR3 is 15 residues. This record belongs to a study of blood T cell repertoires in COVID-19. Clones were read by immunoSEQ multiplex PCR, and TCRdb kept only the in-frame ones, dropping some. The data hold roughly 570,000 clones, with roughly 89% observed a single time. V is TRBV27 and J is TRBJ1-3; D is unresolved. Sequenced: peripheral blood. This TCR was recovered from a woman between 45 and 60 years old with COVID-19, enrolled during active disease. In DNA, the CDR3 is TGTGCCAGCAGTTTTTCGGCGGAGTCTGGAAACACCATATATTTT. Protein sequence: CASSFSAESGNTIYF.